A single sample gave rise to the 19 T cell receptor beta chains below, sequenced in a study of T-cell memory formation after mild COVID-19. Each CDR3 protein gets one entry after TCRdb re-called the 5' RACE reads with MiXCR. The table includes approximately 340,000 distinct CDR3 sequences, more than 15% detected once. Sequenced: PBMCs or a T cell subset sorted from them (not recorded which). These receptors were taken from a man in his late teens or twenties who had mild COVID-19 (a few samples of this study predate the infection). Cell type and time point are not known.

This rearrangement joins TRBV28 to TRBJ2-6; TRBD1 is a possible D gene (5 bases). Germline V gives CDR1 MDHEN, CDR2 SYDVKM. V was clipped by 5 bases and J by 2 bases, with 13 bases between them. This CDR3 has 16 amino acids. The CDR3 here is CASSTGPQPGANVLTF. CDR3 sequence (DNA): TGTGCCAGCAGTACAGGCCCCCAGCCTGGGGCCAACGTCCTGACTTTC.

V gene TRBV19 combines with J gene TRBJ1-6, with unresolved D. V was shortened by 10 bases and J by 10 bases, with 14 bases between the two germline ends. CDR3 size: 12 residues. CDR1 LNHDA and CDR2 SQIVND come from the germline V gene (reference sequence). The CDR3 here is CATSMGRSPLHF. The CDR3 DNA reads TGTGCCACCTCGATGGGCCGGTCACCCCTCCACTTT.

This chain joins TRBV20-1 and TRBJ2-5; TRBD2 matches 11 bases. From germline, CDR1 is DFQATT and CDR2 SNEGSKA (reference sequence). J was trimmed by 7 bases and V by 5 bases; bases with no gene match: 9. The CDR3 totals 14 residues. Here the CDR3 DNA reads TGCAGTGCTGGACTAGCGGGTACGGGCGGGACCCAGTACTTC. Translation gives CSAGLAGTGGTQYF.

The chain recombines TRBV9 with TRBJ1-6, with 9 bases matching TRBD1. The ends lost 4 bases at V and 9 bases at J; junction bases unmatched: 11. CDR1 is SGDLS, CDR2 YYNGEE, per germline. This CDR3 is built from 16 residues. The CDR3 sequence is CASSRGDRARSSPLHF. The CDR3 DNA sequence: TGTGCCAGCAGCAGAGGGGACAGGGCGAGAAGTTCACCCCTCCACTTT.

This clonotype was recorded at least ten times. The genes are TRBV6-1 and TRBJ2-7; D remains unclear. CDR1 MNHNS and CDR2 SASEGT come from the germline V gene. The CDR3 covers 11 residues. V lost 3 bases, J lost 4 bases, and 4 bases lay in between. CDR3 nucleotide sequence: TGTGCCAGCAGTGAGGGGTACGAGCAGTACTTC. Residues: CASSEGYEQYF.

J is TRBJ2-2 and V is TRBV29-1; 12 positions match TRBD2. Germline CDR1 is SQVTM and CDR2 is ANQGSEA. The CDR3 is 15 amino acids. Trimming took 6 bases from V and 6 from J; bases not matched to a gene: 8. The DNA of the CDR3 is TGCAGCGTCCAGCCTAGCGGGGGGGCGGCCGGGGAGCTGTTTTTT. Its translation: CSVQPSGGAAGELFF.

A few counts support this clonotype. The rearrangement links TRBV6-4 to TRBJ2-1; D is perhaps TRBD1 (5 bases). Deletions cut 0 bases from V and 12 bases from J, with 18 bases between. The length of the CDR3 is 15 residues. Germline V CDR1 and CDR2: MRHNA, SNTAGT. CDR3 sequence reads: CASSDSTGSLVGQFF. The CDR3 DNA follows: TGTGCCAGCAGTGACTCCACAGGTAGCCTGGTTGGGCAGTTCTTC.

The chain is built from TRBV4-1 and TRBJ2-3, with 8 bases matching TRBD1. The ends lost 5 bases at V and 6 bases at J; junction bases unmatched: 10. Germline V gene lookup returns CDR1 MGHRA and CDR2 YSYEKL. This CDR3 has 15 amino acids. The CDR3, as DNA: TGCGCCAGCAGCACAGGGACAGGCCGGGACGATACGCAGTATTTT. Translated: CASSTGTGRDDTQYF.

In this sample, this clonotype turned up many times. This chain joins TRBV9 and TRBJ2-1; D gene ambiguous. V was shortened by 4 bases and J by 7 bases, with 12 bases between the two germline ends. CDR3 size: 13 residues. CDR1 and CDR2 (germline): SGDLS, YYNGEE. The CDR3: CASSLPSRNEQFF. CDR3 coding DNA: TGTGCCAGCAGCCTCCCCTCCAGGAATGAGCAGTTCTTC.

This clonotype was detected many times. The chain employs TRBV5-1 and TRBJ1-2; 9 bases are a match to TRBD1. Trimming removed 5 bases from V and 6 bases from J; junction bases left unmatched: 8. Germline V gene data show CDR1 as SGHRS and CDR2 as YFSETQ. The CDR3 runs to 14 residues. In DNA form, the CDR3 reads TGCGCCAGCAGTCCCGGGACAGGGATTCATGGCTACACCTTC. It yields the protein CASSPGTGIHGYTF.

The chain carries TRBV7-2 and TRBJ2-7; D remains ambiguous. The CDR3 extends over 14 amino acids. Trimming shortened V by 5 bases and J by 0 bases, and 11 bases separated the two germline ends. Germline CDR1 is SGHTA and CDR2 is FQGNSA. In DNA form, the CDR3 reads TGTGCCAGCAGCCTCACCGTCAGCTCCTACGAGCAGTACTTC. It encodes CASSLTVSSYEQYF.

The chain combines TRBV5-4 with TRBJ2-7, with D unclear. CDR3 length: 14 residues. The V end lost 4 bases, the J end lost 3 bases, and 14 bases lay between the germline ends. Per the germline V gene, CDR1 is SGHNT and CDR2 is YYREEE (reference sequence). CDR3 in DNA: TGTGCCAGCAGCATAATGCAAGAAGACTACGAGCAGTACTTC. This codes for CASSIMQEDYEQYF.

This clonotype was counted ten times or more. The chain couples TRBV9 to TRBJ2-3; 11 positions match TRBD2. The CDR3 loop spans 15 amino acids. CDR1 and CDR2 from the germline V gene are SGDLS and YYNGEE. V gave up 3 bases and J gave up 6 bases; unmatched junction bases: 6. CDR3 DNA sequence: TGTGCCAGCAGCGGAAGAGGGACTAGCGGCGATACGCAGTATTTT. This codes for CASSGRGTSGDTQYF.

This rearrangement joins TRBV27 to TRBJ1-4; the D is unclear. The V and J ends lost 6 bases and 6 bases respectively, with 14 bases between them. There are 14 residues in the CDR3. Germline V lookup: CDR1 MNHEY, CDR2 SMNVEV (reference sequence). CDR3 in amino acids: CASRLWVSDEKLFF. CDR3 DNA: TGTGCCAGCAGACTTTGGGTCAGTGATGAAAAACTGTTTTTT.

This clonotype came up a few times. The chain combines TRBV5-1 with TRBJ2-5, with 11 bases identical to TRBD1. Germline CDR1 is SGHRS and CDR2 is YFSETQ. CDR3 size: 15 residues. Trimming cost V 7 bases and J 5 bases; bases outside gene matches: 10. This chain's CDR3 is CASGGQGAGEETQYF. DNA of the CDR3: TGCGCCAGCGGAGGACAGGGGGCGGGTGAGGAGACCCAGTACTTC. Full variable domain (missing parts from reference TRBV5-1 and TRBJ2-5): KAGVTQTPRYLIKTRGQQVTLSCSPISGHRSVSWYQQTPGQGLQFLFEYFSETQRNKGNFPGRFSGRQFSNSRSEMNVSTLELGDSALYLCASGGQGAGEETQYFGPGTRLLVL.

The chain combines TRBV5-4 with TRBJ2-1; 12 nucleotides line up with TRBD2. The CDR3 runs to 15 residues. Germline CDR1 SGHNT, CDR2 YYREEE (reference sequence). V was clipped by 3 bases and J by 8 bases; unmatched bases: 6. The CDR3 sequence is CASSSLAGGSDEQFF. As DNA, the CDR3 is TGTGCCAGCAGCTCACTAGCGGGGGGATCCGATGAGCAGTTCTTC.

As regards this clonotype: The junction departs from germline at one end; a sequencing error may be responsible. The chain recombines TRBV7-2 with TRBJ2-3, with a tentative D call TRBD2 (6 bases). The CDR3 extends over 11 amino acids. The germline V gene has CDR1 SGHTA and CDR2 FQGNSA. CDR3 sequence (DNA): TGTGCCAGTAGCTCTAGCGTTCCGCAGTATTTT. Translated, it gives CASSSSVPQYF.

This chain uses TRBV27 with TRBJ1-6, with TRBD1 matching 7 bases. From germline, CDR1 is MNHEY and CDR2 SMNVEV (reference sequence). The junction had 6 bases not matched to a gene; V was cut back by 6 bases and J by 7 bases. This CDR3 is built from 14 residues. The CDR3, as DNA: TGTGCCAGCAGCCAACAGGGGAACAATTCACCCCTCCACTTT. It is translated as CASSQQGNNSPLHF.

This clonotype was observed a handful of times. The V call is TRBV7-3, the J call TRBJ2-3, with 14 bases aligning to TRBD2. The CDR3 covers 20 residues. Germline CDR1 SGHTA, CDR2 FQGTGA. Losses at the gene ends were 5 bases for V and 1 base for J; bases not matched to a gene: 14. CDR3 DNA: TGTGCCAGCAGCCTCCTCCCGGGACTAGCGGGGGAAGGGGGCACAGATACGCAGTATTTT. Translating it yields CASSLLPGLAGEGGTDTQYF.